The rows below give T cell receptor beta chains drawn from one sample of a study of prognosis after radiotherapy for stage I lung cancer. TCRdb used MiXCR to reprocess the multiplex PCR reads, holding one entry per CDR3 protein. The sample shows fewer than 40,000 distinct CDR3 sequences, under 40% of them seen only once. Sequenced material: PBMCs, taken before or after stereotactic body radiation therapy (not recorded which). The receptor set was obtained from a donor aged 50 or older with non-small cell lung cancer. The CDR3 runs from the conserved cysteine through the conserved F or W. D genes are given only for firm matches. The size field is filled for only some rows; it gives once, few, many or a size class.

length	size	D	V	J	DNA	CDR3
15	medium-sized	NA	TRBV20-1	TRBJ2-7	TGCAGTGCTAGAGATCCCGGGGCAGAAAACTACGAGCAGTACTTC	CSARDPGAENYEQYF
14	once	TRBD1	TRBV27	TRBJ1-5	TGTGCCAGCAGTTGGAGGACAGGGGATCAGCCCCAGCATTTT	CASSWRTGDQPQHF
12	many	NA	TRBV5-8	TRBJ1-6	TGTGCCAGCAGCTTAAATCCGCGGCCCCTCTACTTT	CASSLNPRPLYF
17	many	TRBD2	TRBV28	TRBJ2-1	TGTGCCAGCACCGTCTTTGGGGGAGGGAGCTCCTACAATGAGCAGTTCTTC	CASTVFGGGSSYNEQFF
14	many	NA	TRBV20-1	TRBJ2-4	TGCAGTGCTAGAAGGCTGCTAGCCAAAAACATTCAGTACTTC	CSARRLLAKNIQYF
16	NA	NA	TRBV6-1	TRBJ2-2	TGTGCCAGCAGTGGCTCTTGGGGGGGCGACACCGGGGAGCTGTTTTTT	CASSGSWGGDTGELFF
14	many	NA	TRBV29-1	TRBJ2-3	TGCAGCGTTGGGTTAGCGCCTAGCACAGATACGCAGTATTTT	CSVGLAPSTDTQYF
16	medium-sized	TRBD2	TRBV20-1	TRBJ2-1	TGCAGTGCTAACCCCTTAACTAGCGGGAGCTACAATGAGCAGTTCTTC	CSANPLTSGSYNEQFF
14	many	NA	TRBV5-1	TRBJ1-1	TGCGCCAGCAGCTTGGACATAGAGAACACTGAAGCTTTCTTT	CASSLDIENTEAFF
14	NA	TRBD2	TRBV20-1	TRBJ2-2	TGCAGTGCTCCCGGGACTAGAGGCACCGGGGAGCTGTTTTTT	CSAPGTRGTGELFF
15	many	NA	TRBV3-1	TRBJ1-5	TGTGCCAGCAGCCAGGGGACGGGGGGGAATCAGCCCCAGCATTTT	CASSQGTGGNQPQHF
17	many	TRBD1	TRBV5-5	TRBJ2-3	TGTGCCAGCAGCCGGTTGACAGGGACGACTTACACAGATACGCAGTATTTT	CASSRLTGTTYTDTQYF
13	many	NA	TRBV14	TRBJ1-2	TGTGCCAGCAGCCCAGGACAGTCAGGTGGCTACACCTTC	CASSPGQSGGYTF
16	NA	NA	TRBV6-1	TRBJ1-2	TGTGCCAGCATCGGTACAGGACAGTGGCCCCGCGATGGCTACACCTTC	CASIGTGQWPRDGYTF
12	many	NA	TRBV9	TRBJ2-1	TGTGCCAGCAGCGTAGAGGGAGAGCAGCAGTTCTTC	CASSVEGEQQFF
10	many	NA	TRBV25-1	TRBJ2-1	TGTGCCAGCAGTCGAGAGGAGCAGTTCTTC	CASSREEQFF
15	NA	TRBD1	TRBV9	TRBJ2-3	TGTGCCAGCAGCGTGACAGGGGCTATCACAGATACGCAGTATTTT	CASSVTGAITDTQYF
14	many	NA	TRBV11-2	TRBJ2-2	TGTGCCAGCAGGGCCAGATCTATTACCGGGGAGCTGTTTTTT	CASRARSITGELFF
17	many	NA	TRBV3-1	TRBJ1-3	TGTGCCAGCAGCCAACCGCGAGAGGGTTTCTCTGGAAACACCATATATTTT	CASSQPREGFSGNTIYF
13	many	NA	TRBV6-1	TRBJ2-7	TGTGCCAGCACCAAAATGCAGTACTACGAGCAGTACTTC	CASTKMQYYEQYF
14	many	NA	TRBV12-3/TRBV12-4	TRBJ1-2	TGTGCCAGCAGTTACGGAAGCTTTAACTATGGCTACACCTTC	CASSYGSFNYGYTF
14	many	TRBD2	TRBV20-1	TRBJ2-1	TGCAGTGCTGGACTAGCGGTCTCCTACAATGAGCAGTTCTTC	CSAGLAVSYNEQFF
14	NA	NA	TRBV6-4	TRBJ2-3	TGTGCCAGCAGTGAAAAGGGGGGAGCAGATACGCAGTATTTT	CASSEKGGADTQYF
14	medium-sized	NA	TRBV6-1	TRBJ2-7	TGTGCCAGCAACCAGGGGTACGCAGACTACGAGCAGTACTTC	CASNQGYADYEQYF
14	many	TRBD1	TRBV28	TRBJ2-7	TGTGCCAGCAGGCAAGGGGGCCCTACCTACGAGCAGTACTTC	CASRQGGPTYEQYF
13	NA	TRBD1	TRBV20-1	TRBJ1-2	TGCAGTGCTAGAGGGACAGGGGGCTATGGCTACACCTTC	CSARGTGGYGYTF
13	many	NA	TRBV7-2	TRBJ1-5	TGTGCCAGCAGCTCGATTGGGGCTCAGCCCCAGCATTTT	CASSSIGAQPQHF
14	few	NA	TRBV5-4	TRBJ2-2	TGTGCCAGCAGCTTTTGGGGGTTCACCGGGGAGCTGTTTTTT	CASSFWGFTGELFF
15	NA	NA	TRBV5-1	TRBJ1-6	TGCGCCAGCAGCTTACAAGACAGTCGGAATTCACCCCTCCACTTT	CASSLQDSRNSPLHF
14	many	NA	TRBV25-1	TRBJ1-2	TGTGCCAGCAGTGAAGCGGGGGCAGGCGGTGGCTACACCTTC	CASSEAGAGGGYTF
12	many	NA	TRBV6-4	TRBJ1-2	TGTGCCAGCAGGATAGGACTGTCGGGCTACACCTTC	CASRIGLSGYTF
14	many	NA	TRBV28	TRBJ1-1	TGTGCCAGCAGTTTGCAGGTTATGAACACTGAAGCTTTCTTT	CASSLQVMNTEAFF
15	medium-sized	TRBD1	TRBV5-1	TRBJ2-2	TGCGCCAGCAGCTCGGGACAGGGGGCGTTCGGGGAGCTGTTTTTT	CASSSGQGAFGELFF
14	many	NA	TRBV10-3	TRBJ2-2	TGTGCCATCCTTGGGACGTCGAACACCGGGGAGCTGTTTTTT	CAILGTSNTGELFF
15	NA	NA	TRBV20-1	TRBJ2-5	TGCGGTGCTAGAGGAGGAGTACAAAGCCAAGAGACCCAGTACTTC	CGARGGVQSQETQYF
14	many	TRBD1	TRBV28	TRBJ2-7	TGTGCCAGCAGAGCCGACAGGGGTCCCTACGAGCAGTACTTC	CASRADRGPYEQYF
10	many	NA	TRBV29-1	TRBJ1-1	TGCGGGGCCTCGAACACTGAAGCTTTCTTT	CGASNTEAFF
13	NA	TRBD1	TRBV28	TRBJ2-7	TGTGCCAGCAGCCCTCCGGGACAGAGTAAGCAGTACTTC	CASSPPGQSKQYF
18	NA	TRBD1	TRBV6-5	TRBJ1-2	TGTGCCAGCAGTTACGTCCGGGACAGCCCAATCGGTGACTATAGATACACCTTC	CASSYVRDSPIGDYRYTF
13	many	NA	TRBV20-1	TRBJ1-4	TGCAGTGCGAGCGACACGCGACCCGGAAAACTGTTTTTT	CSASDTRPGKLFF
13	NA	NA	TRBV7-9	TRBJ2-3	TGTGCCAGCAGCTTACCTTCGACGTATACTCAGTATTTT	CASSLPSTYTQYF
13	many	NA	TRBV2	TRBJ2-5	TGTGCCAGCAGTGAGGTGCTGAAAGAGACCCAGTACTTC	CASSEVLKETQYF
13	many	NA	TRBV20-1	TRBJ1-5	TGCAGTGCTAGAGAAACAGGTTACCAGCCCCAGCATTTT	CSARETGYQPQHF